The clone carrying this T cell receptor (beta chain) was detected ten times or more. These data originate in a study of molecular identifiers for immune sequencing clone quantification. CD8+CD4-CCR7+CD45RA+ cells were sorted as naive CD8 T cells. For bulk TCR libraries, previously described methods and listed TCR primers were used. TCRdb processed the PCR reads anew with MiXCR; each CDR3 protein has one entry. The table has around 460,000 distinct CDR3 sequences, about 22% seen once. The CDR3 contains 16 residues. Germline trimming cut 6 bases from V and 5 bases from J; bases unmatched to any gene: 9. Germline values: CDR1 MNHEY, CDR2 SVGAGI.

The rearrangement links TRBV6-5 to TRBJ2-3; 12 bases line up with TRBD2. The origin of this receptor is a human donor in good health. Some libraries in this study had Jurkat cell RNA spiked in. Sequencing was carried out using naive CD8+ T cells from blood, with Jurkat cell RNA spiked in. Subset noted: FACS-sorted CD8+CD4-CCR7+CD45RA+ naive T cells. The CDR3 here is CASSEEPTSGRDTQYF. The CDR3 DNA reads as TGTGCCAGCAGCGAAGAACCGACTAGCGGGAGAGATACGCAGTATTTT.